This record covers a single TCR beta chain. Antigen: not known. TCRdb ran MiXCR on the 5' RACE reads and lists one entry per CDR3 protein. The data show around 1.7 million distinct CDR3 sequences, with less than 40% seen just once and less than 0.35% held by the top ten. These data originate in a study of identical twins. Regarding the study as a whole: Out-of-frame beta sequences exhibited a weaker degree of excess twin sharing. The models gave estimates that fell short of the out-of-frame TCR alpha sharing seen in monozygotic twins. The presence of invariant MAIT and iNKT cells could partly confound analyses of zero-insertion sequences. Abundant cord blood beta clonotypes carried fewer insertions; memory repertoires showed none.

Source material: cord blood. The sequence was collected from a newborn girl in good health.

Here the CDR3 DNA reads TGCAGTGCTAGAGAATGGGGACGGGAAAAACTGTTTTTT. Translating gives CSAREWGREKLFF. The rearrangement joins TRBV20-1 to TRBJ1-4, with D possibly being TRBD1 (5 bases). With 0 bases removed from V and 8 bases from J, the gap between germline ends came to 10 bases. CDR3 length: 13 residues. CDR1 and CDR2 from the germline V gene are DFQATT and SNEGSKA (reference sequence).